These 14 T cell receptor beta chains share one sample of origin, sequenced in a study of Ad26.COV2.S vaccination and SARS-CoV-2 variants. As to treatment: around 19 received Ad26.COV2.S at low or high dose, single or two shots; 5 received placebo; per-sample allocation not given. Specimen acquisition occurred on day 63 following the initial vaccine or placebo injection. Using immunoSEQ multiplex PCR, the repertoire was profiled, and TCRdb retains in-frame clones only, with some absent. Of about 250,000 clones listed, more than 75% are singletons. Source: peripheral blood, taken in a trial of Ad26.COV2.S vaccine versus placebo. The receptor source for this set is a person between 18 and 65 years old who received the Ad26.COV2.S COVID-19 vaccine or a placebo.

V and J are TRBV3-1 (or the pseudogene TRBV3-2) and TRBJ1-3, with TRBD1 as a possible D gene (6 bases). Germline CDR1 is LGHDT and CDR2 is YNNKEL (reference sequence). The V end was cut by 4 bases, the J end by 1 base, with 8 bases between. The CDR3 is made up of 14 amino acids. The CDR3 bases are TGTGCCAGCAGCCCCCAGGGGTCTGGAAACACCATATATTTT. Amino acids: CASSPQGSGNTIYF.

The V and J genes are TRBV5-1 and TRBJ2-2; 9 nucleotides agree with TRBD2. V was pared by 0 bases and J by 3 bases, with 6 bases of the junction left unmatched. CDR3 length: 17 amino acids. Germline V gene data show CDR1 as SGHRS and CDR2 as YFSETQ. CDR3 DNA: TGCGCCAGCAGCTTGGTGGTAGCGGGAGTCCACACCGGGGAGCTGTTTTTT. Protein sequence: CASSLVVAGVHTGELFF.

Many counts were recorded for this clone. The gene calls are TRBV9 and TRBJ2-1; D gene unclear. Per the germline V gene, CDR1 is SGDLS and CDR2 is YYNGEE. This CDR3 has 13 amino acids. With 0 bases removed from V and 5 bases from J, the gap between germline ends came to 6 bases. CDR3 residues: CASSVATHNEQFF. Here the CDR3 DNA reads TGTGCCAGCAGCGTAGCAACTCACAATGAGCAGTTCTTC. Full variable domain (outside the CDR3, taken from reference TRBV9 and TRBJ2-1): DSGVTQTPKHLITATGQRVTLRCSPRSGDLSVYWYQQSLDQGLQFLIQYYNGEERAKGNILERFSAQQFPDLHSELNLSSLELGDSALYFCASSVATHNEQFFGPGTRLTVL.

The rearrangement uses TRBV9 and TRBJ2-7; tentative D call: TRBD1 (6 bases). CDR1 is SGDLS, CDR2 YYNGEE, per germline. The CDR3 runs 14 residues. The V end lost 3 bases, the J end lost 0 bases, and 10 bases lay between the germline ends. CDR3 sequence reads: CASSGGTSSYEQYF. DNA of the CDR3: TGTGCCAGCAGCGGAGGGACAAGCTCCTACGAGCAGTACTTC.

The CDR3 reads CASRLQDRVSGYTF. CDR3 nucleotides: TGTGCCAGCAGATTACAGGACAGGGTCTCTGGCTACACCTTC. The rearrangement links TRBV7-9 to TRBJ1-2; TRBD1 agrees at 8 bases. V trimming: 6 bases; J trimming: 7 bases; junction bases outside the gene matches: 10. The CDR3 contains 14 residues. Germline V CDR1 and CDR2: SEHNR, FQNEAQ (reference sequence).

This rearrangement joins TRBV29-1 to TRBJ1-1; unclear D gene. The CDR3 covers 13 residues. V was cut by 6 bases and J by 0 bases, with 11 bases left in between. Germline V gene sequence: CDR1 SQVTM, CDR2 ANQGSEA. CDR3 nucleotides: TGCAGCGTCGCCCAAACAGTGAACACTGAAGCTTTCTTT. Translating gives CSVAQTVNTEAFF.

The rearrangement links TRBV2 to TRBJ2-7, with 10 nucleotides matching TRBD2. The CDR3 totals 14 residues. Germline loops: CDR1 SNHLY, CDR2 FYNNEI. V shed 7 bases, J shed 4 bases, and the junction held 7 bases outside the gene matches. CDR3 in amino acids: CASIPAGGPYEQYF. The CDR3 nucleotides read TGTGCCAGCATCCCAGCGGGAGGGCCTTACGAGCAGTACTTC.

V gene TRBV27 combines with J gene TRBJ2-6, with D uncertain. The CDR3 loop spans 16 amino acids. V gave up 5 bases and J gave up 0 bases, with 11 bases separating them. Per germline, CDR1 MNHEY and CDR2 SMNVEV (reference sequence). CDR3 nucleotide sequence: TGTGCCAGCAGTCTCGCTCCGTACTCTGGGGCCAACGTCCTGACTTTC. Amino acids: CASSLAPYSGANVLTF.

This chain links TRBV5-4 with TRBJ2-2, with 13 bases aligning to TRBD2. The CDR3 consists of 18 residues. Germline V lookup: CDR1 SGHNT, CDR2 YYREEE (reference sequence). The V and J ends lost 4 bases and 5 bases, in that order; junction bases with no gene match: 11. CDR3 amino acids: CASSRGLAGAPGTGELFF. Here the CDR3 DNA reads TGTGCCAGCAGCAGAGGACTAGCGGGAGCTCCAGGGACCGGGGAGCTGTTTTTT. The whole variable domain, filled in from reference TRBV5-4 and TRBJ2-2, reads ETGVTQSPTHLIKTRGQQVTLRCSSQSGHNTVSWYQQALGQGPQFIFQYYREEENGRGNFPPRFSGLQFPNYSSELNVNALELDDSALYLCASSRGLAGAPGTGELFFGEGSRLTVL.

This chain's CDR3 is CATTGTGVNEQFF. The CDR3 region has the DNA TGTGCCACTACCGGGACAGGGGTAAATGAGCAGTTCTTC. V usage is TRBV10-3 and J usage is TRBJ2-1, with 10 positions matching TRBD1. Germline V lookup: CDR1 ENHRY, CDR2 SYGVKD. There are 13 residues in the CDR3. The ends lost 10 bases at V and 7 bases at J; junction bases unmatched: 7.

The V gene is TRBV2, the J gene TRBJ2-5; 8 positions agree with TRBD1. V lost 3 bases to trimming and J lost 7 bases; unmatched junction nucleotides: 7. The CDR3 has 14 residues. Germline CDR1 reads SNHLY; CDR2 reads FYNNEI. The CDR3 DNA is TGTGCCAGCAGTGACCCACAGGGGGGCGCGACCCAGTACTTC. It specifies CASSDPQGGATQYF.

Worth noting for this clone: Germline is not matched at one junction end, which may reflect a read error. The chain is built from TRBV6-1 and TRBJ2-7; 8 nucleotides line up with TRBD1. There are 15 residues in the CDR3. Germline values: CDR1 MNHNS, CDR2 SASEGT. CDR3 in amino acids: CASSEGSLVTGAIRF. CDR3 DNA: TGTGCCAGCAGTGAAGGGAGCCTCGTGACAGGGGCCATTCGCTTC.

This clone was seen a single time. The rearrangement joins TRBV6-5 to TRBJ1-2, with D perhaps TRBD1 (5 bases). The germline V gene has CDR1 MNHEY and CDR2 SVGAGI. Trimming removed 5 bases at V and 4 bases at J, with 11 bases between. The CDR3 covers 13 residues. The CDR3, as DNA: TGTGCCAGCAGTCCTGACAGCCCCTATGGCTACACCTTC. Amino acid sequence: CASSPDSPYGYTF.

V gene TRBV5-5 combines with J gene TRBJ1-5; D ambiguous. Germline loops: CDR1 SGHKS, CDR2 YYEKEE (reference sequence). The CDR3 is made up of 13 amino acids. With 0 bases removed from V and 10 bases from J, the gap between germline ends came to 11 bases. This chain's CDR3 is CASSLEYRVPQHF. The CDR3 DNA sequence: TGTGCCAGCAGCTTGGAGTACCGGGTTCCCCAGCATTTT.